The 31 T cell receptor beta chains below come from one sample, sequenced in a study of shared clonotypes between healthy human individuals. Only in-frame clones appear in the TCRdb table, and some are missing; sequencing was by immunoSEQ multiplex PCR. The data show 2,500,000 or so clones, with 90% to 95% seen just once and more than 0.35% held by the top ten. Sequencing used naive CD4+ T cells from PBMCs. Subset reported: CD45RA+ positively selected. These TCRs come from a young man in good health. Some clones in this sample may be carry-over from other donors' samples.

J is TRBJ1-2 and V is TRBV5-6; D is unresolved. Looked up from germline, CDR1 is SGHDT and CDR2 is YYEEEE. This CDR3 comprises 12 residues. Deletions cut 4 bases from V and 7 bases from J, with 11 bases between. CDR3 sequence (DNA): TGTGCCAGCAGCACCTCGTGGACTGGCTACACCTTC. Translated, it gives CASSTSWTGYTF. The full variable domain, completed using reference TRBV5-6 and TRBJ1-2, is DAGVTQSPTHLIKTRGQQVTLRCSPKSGHDTVSWYQQALGQGPQFIFQYYEEEERQRGNFPDRFSGHQFPNYSSELNVNALLLGDSALYLCASSTSWTGYTFGSGTRLTVV.

This clone came up once. The chain links TRBV5-1 to TRBJ1-1; weak D call: TRBD1 (6 bases). This CDR3 has 15 residues. The V gene's germline CDR1 is SGHRS and CDR2 YFSETQ. V was clipped by 4 bases and J by 2 bases, with 15 bases between them. Written as DNA, the CDR3 is TGCGCCAGCAGCACATACATACAGGGTAACACTGAAGCTTTCTTT. Protein product: CASSTYIQGNTEAFF.

The chain links TRBV9 to TRBJ1-3; D is unresolved. The V end was cut by 0 bases, the J end by 0 bases, with 13 bases between. This CDR3 is 17 amino acids long. From germline, CDR1 is SGDLS and CDR2 YYNGEE. The CDR3 spells CASSVGLLGGSGNTIYF. The CDR3 DNA reads as TGTGCCAGCAGCGTAGGGCTGCTCGGCGGCTCTGGAAACACCATATATTTT.

Here the CDR3 DNA reads TGCGCCAGCAAGGACCCGGGACAGAATGAAAAACTGTTTTTT. Amino acid sequence: CASKDPGQNEKLFF. V is TRBV5-1 and J is TRBJ1-4, with TRBD1 matching over 7 bases. The CDR3 is made up of 14 amino acids. CDR1 and CDR2 (germline): SGHRS, YFSETQ. Trimming removed 6 bases from V and 5 bases from J; junction bases left unmatched: 7.

The chain recombines TRBV7-2 with TRBJ1-1; 7 bases are a match to TRBD1. The CDR3 extends over 13 amino acids. V lost 5 bases, J lost 3 bases, and 3 bases stayed unmatched. Looked up from germline, CDR1 is SGHTA and CDR2 is FQGNSA. The CDR3 DNA reads TGTGCCAGCAGCCGGGACAGACACACTGAAGCTTTCTTT. Protein: CASSRDRHTEAFF.

The V gene is TRBV6-4, the J gene TRBJ2-4; D may correspond to TRBD1 or TRBD2 (6 bases each). CDR3 length: 16 amino acids. Germline CDR1 MRHNA, CDR2 SNTAGT. The V end lost 7 bases, the J end lost 2 bases, and 18 bases lay between the germline ends. The CDR3 DNA is TGTGCCAGCATCTTAGGGGGGACGGGAACCAAAAACATTCAGTACTTC. Its translation: CASILGGTGTKNIQYF.

This rearrangement joins TRBV11-2 to TRBJ1-1; 9 nucleotides line up with TRBD1. This CDR3 comprises 13 residues. Germline V lookup: CDR1 SGHAT, CDR2 FQNNGV. The ends lost 6 bases at V and 6 bases at J; junction bases unmatched: 5. CDR3: CASSTGGPAEAFF. CDR3 bases: TGTGCCAGCAGTACAGGGGGCCCGGCTGAAGCTTTCTTT. Variable domain in full (rest from reference TRBV11-2 and TRBJ1-1): EAGVAQSPRYKIIEKRQSVAFWCNPISGHATLYWYQQILGQGPKLLIQFQNNGVVDDSQLPKDRFSAERLKGVDSTLKIQPAKLEDSAVYLCASSTGGPAEAFFGQGTRLTVV.

The gene calls are TRBV5-1 and TRBJ2-1; either TRBD1 or TRBD2 may supply D (5 bases each). From germline, CDR1 is SGHRS and CDR2 YFSETQ. This CDR3 is 13 amino acids long. V dropped 1 base and J dropped 10 bases, with 12 bases sitting between them. The CDR3 coding sequence is TGCGCCAGCAGCTTGAACTTCGGGGCCGAGCAGTTCTTC. Encoded protein: CASSLNFGAEQFF.

The rearrangement links TRBV10-3 to TRBJ2-7, with 8 bases that match TRBD2. The V gene's germline CDR1 is ENHRY and CDR2 SYGVKD. The junction had 4 bases not matched to a gene; V was cut back by 5 bases and J by 7 bases. The CDR3 runs to 12 residues. The CDR3 region is CAISLREGEQYF. In DNA form, the CDR3 reads TGTGCCATCAGTCTCCGGGAGGGGGAGCAGTACTTC.

In its sample, this clone was seen once. The V call is TRBV10-1, the J call TRBJ2-7; TRBD2 matches at 7 bases. This CDR3 has 13 residues. V trimming: 10 bases; J trimming: 6 bases; junction bases outside the gene matches: 12. From germline, CDR1 is WNHNN and CDR2 SYGVQD (reference sequence). For the CDR3, the DNA is TGCGCCACCAGGGAGGGAGAGTACGGCGAGCAGTACTTC. The encoded protein is CATREGEYGEQYF.

V gene TRBV11-2 combines with J gene TRBJ2-7; TRBD1 aligns across 8 bases. V was clipped by 6 bases and J by 0 bases; unmatched bases: 10. Germline lookup yields CDR1 SGHAT and CDR2 FQNNGV. The CDR3 extends over 16 amino acids. As DNA, the CDR3 is TGTGCCAGCAGGACATTACGGGGACAGGACTCCTACGAGCAGTACTTC. Its protein is CASRTLRGQDSYEQYF.

The chain carries TRBV10-3 and TRBJ1-2; the match to TRBD1 covers 11 bases. Per the germline V gene, CDR1 is ENHRY and CDR2 is SYGVKD. This CDR3 has 16 amino acids. The J segment lost 6 bases and the V segment lost 4 bases, leaving 10 bases of the junction unmatched. CDR3 amino acids: CAISAGQGAGRDGYTF. CDR3 bases: TGTGCCATCAGTGCCGGACAGGGGGCGGGGAGGGATGGCTACACCTTC.

The chain couples TRBV25-1 to TRBJ1-2; D gene ambiguous. The CDR3 covers 13 residues. V lost 2 bases and J 1 base, leaving 5 bases between the germline ends. Germline V gives CDR1 MGHDK, CDR2 SYGVNS. CDR3 sequence reads: CASSEQLNYGYTF. The CDR3 DNA sequence: TGTGCCAGCAGTGAACAGCTTAACTATGGCTACACCTTC.

The chain recombines TRBV28 with TRBJ2-3, with 9 bases aligning to TRBD1. CDR1 and CDR2 (germline): MDHEN, SYDVKM. This CDR3 comprises 16 residues. With V trimmed by 3 bases and J by 4 bases, 8 bases remained unmatched. In DNA, the CDR3 is TGTGCCAGCAGTTTGGGGGACAGGGTATCCGCAGATACGCAGTATTTT. Residues: CASSLGDRVSADTQYF.

The chain couples TRBV12-5 to TRBJ2-1, with unresolved D. Germline V lookup: CDR1 LGHNT, CDR2 FRNRAP. The length of the CDR3 is 15 residues. V lost 4 bases and J 7 bases, leaving 17 bases between the germline ends. The CDR3 DNA is TGTGCTAGTGGTTCCCCAGCGACCCCTAGGAATGAGCAGTTCTTC. Its translation: CASGSPATPRNEQFF.

The chain recombines TRBV10-3 with TRBJ1-2, with D possibly TRBD1 on 5 matching bases. CDR3 size: 10 residues. Per germline, CDR1 ENHRY and CDR2 SYGVKD. V was cut by 11 bases and J by 8 bases, with 12 bases left in between. The CDR3, as DNA: TGTGCCTCGAGGGGAAGCGGCTACACCTTC. This codes for CASRGSGYTF.

The chain recombines TRBV5-1 with TRBJ1-1, with TRBD1 identical over 9 bases. Germline trimming cut 4 bases from V and 1 base from J; bases unmatched to any gene: 8. Germline V CDR1 and CDR2: SGHRS, YFSETQ. This CDR3 region has 16 residues. The CDR3 sequence is CASSIPGTGKNTEAFF. CDR3 nucleotides: TGCGCCAGCAGCATACCCGGGACAGGGAAGAACACTGAAGCTTTCTTT.

The chain links TRBV28 to TRBJ2-7; 11 bases line up with TRBD2. The germline V gene has CDR1 MDHEN and CDR2 SYDVKM. The length of the CDR3 is 16 residues. With V trimmed by 3 bases and J by 0 bases, 4 bases remained unmatched. The DNA of the CDR3 is TGTGCCAGCAGTTTTACTAGCGGGGGAATCTCCTACGAGCAGTACTTC. Amino acid sequence: CASSFTSGGISYEQYF.

The chain couples TRBV6-6 to TRBJ2-7; TRBD1 agrees at 7 bases. V shed 5 bases, J shed 1 base, and the junction held 5 bases outside the gene matches. Germline CDR1 reads MNHNY; CDR2 reads SVGAGI (reference sequence). This CDR3 comprises 14 residues. CDR3 nucleotides: TGTGCCAGCAGTCCCAAACAGGGGTCCTACGAGCAGTACTTC. Its translation is CASSPKQGSYEQYF.

The rearrangement uses TRBV6-5 and TRBJ2-1; TRBD2 is a possible D gene (6 bases). CDR1 and CDR2 from the germline V gene are MNHEY and SVGAGI. The CDR3 is 15 residues long. With 2 bases removed from V and 0 bases from J, the gap between germline ends came to 8 bases. The CDR3 nucleotides are TGTGCCAGCAGTTACGGCGGGAACTCCTACAATGAGCAGTTCTTC. This encodes CASSYGGNSYNEQFF.

This chain links TRBV5-1 with TRBJ1-4; D not certain. With 7 bases removed from V and 2 bases from J, the gap between germline ends came to 9 bases. The CDR3 extends over 13 amino acids. CDR1 and CDR2 from the germline V gene are SGHRS and YFSETQ. For the CDR3, the DNA is TGCGCCAGCCGCCTGGGCACTAATGAAAAACTGTTTTTT. It codes for CASRLGTNEKLFF.

The gene calls are TRBV2 and TRBJ2-1; 9 bases are a match to TRBD2. The CDR3 is 13 amino acids. V was pared by 4 bases and J by 10 bases, with 5 bases of the junction left unmatched. Germline values: CDR1 SNHLY, CDR2 FYNNEI. The CDR3 nucleotides read TGTGCCAGCAGTGTGGAGCTAGCGGGAGAGCAGTTCTTC. This sequence encodes CASSVELAGEQFF.

V usage is TRBV6-6 and J usage is TRBJ1-2, with 7 bases identical to TRBD1. Germline CDR1 and CDR2: MNHNY and SVGAGI (reference sequence). Trimming at V came to 5 bases and at J to 0 bases, leaving 9 bases not matched to a gene. This CDR3 spans 16 amino acids. The CDR3 here is CASSPPRQGTNYGYTF. The CDR3 region has the DNA TGTGCCAGCAGTCCACCGCGACAGGGAACTAACTATGGCTACACCTTC.

The rearrangement joins TRBV5-4 to TRBJ2-5; possibly TRBD1 for D (6 bases). The germline V gene has CDR1 SGHNT and CDR2 YYREEE (reference sequence). The CDR3 extends over 16 amino acids. V was shortened by 4 bases and J by 5 bases, with 21 bases between the two germline ends. The CDR3 here is CASSQTGGREEETQYF. In DNA, the CDR3 is TGTGCCAGCAGCCAAACTGGGGGCAGGGAAGAGGAGACCCAGTACTTC.

This clone has just a few counts. The chain carries TRBV18 and TRBJ1-1; 8 nucleotides align to TRBD1. Germline V gene sequence: CDR1 KGHSH, CDR2 LQKENI. The CDR3 contains 15 residues. With 0 bases clipped from V and 4 bases from J, the junction kept 4 bases outside the gene matches. This CDR3 reads CASSPPGQAGTEAFF. The CDR3 nucleotides read TGTGCCAGCTCACCACCGGGACAGGCGGGCACTGAAGCTTTCTTT.

The V gene is TRBV5-4, the J gene TRBJ2-5, with 14 bases that match TRBD2. There are 15 residues in the CDR3. Germline lookup yields CDR1 SGHNT and CDR2 YYREEE (reference sequence). Trimming took 7 bases from V and 9 from J; bases not matched to a gene: 11. The CDR3 DNA reads TGTGCCAGCCGACTAGCGGGAGGGCCCCCCGAGGCCCAGTACTTC. This encodes CASRLAGGPPEAQYF.

The chain links TRBV6-1 to TRBJ1-1; D call uncertain. V was pared by 4 bases and J by 0 bases, with 18 bases between. There are 17 residues in the CDR3. The V gene's germline CDR1 is MNHNS and CDR2 SASEGT. Here the CDR3 DNA reads TGTGCCAGCAGTGTCCCCCTACGACACCCTATGAACACTGAAGCTTTCTTT. Residues: CASSVPLRHPMNTEAFF.

The rearrangement joins TRBV6-1 to TRBJ2-7, with D possibly matching TRBD1 (6 bases). Germline V gives CDR1 MNHNS, CDR2 SASEGT. This CDR3 region has 12 residues. V lost 10 bases and J 2 bases, leaving 12 bases between the germline ends. CDR3 bases: TGTGCCACCAGGGGACCCCCCTACGAGCAGTACTTC. This encodes CATRGPPYEQYF.

The V gene is TRBV28, the J gene TRBJ2-3; 8 bases map to TRBD2. The V and J ends lost 5 bases and 4 bases, in that order; junction bases with no gene match: 11. The germline V gene has CDR1 MDHEN and CDR2 SYDVKM. This CDR3 spans 16 amino acids. In DNA, the CDR3 is TGTGCCAGCAGTCCTTCCTTAGCGGGGATCGCAGATACGCAGTATTTT. This gives the protein CASSPSLAGIADTQYF.

This clone was observed a single time. CDR3 sequence (DNA): TGTGCCAGCAGCGGTTATGAGCAGTTCTTC. The encoded protein is CASSGYEQFF. This rearrangement joins TRBV7-9 to TRBJ2-1; D call uncertain. V was shortened by 5 bases and J by 8 bases, with 4 bases between the two germline ends. This CDR3 comprises 10 residues. The germline gives CDR1 SEHNR, CDR2 FQNEAQ (reference sequence). Variable domain in full (rest from reference TRBV7-9 and TRBJ2-1): DTGVSQNPRHKITKRGQNVTFRCDPISEHNRLYWYRQTLGQGPEFLTYFQNEAQLEKSRLLSDRFSAERPKGSFSTLEIQRTEQGDSAMYLCASSGYEQFFGPGTRLTVL.

This chain connects TRBV30 to TRBJ2-7, with 8 bases that match TRBD2. Losses at the gene ends were 3 bases for V and 2 bases for J; bases not matched to a gene: 9. Germline loops: CDR1 GTSNPN, CDR2 SVGIG (reference sequence). The CDR3 spans 15 residues. The CDR3: CAWRGFAGGTYEQYF. As DNA, the CDR3 is TGTGCCTGGAGGGGCTTCGCGGGAGGAACCTACGAGCAGTACTTC.